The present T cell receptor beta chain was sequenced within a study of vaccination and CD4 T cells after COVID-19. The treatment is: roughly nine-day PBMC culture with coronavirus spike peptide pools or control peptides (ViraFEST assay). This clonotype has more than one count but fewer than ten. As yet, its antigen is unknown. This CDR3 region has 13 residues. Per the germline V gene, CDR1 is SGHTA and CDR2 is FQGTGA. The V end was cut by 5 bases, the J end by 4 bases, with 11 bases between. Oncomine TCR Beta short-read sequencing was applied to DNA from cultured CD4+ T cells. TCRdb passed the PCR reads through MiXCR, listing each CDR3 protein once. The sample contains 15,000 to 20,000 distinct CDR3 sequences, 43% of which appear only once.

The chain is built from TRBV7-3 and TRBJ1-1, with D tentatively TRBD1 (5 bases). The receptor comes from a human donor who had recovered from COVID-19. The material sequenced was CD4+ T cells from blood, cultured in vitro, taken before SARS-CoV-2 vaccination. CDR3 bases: TGTGCCAGCAGCCAGACCGGGACCACTGAAGCTTTCTTT. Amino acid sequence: CASSQTGTTEAFF.